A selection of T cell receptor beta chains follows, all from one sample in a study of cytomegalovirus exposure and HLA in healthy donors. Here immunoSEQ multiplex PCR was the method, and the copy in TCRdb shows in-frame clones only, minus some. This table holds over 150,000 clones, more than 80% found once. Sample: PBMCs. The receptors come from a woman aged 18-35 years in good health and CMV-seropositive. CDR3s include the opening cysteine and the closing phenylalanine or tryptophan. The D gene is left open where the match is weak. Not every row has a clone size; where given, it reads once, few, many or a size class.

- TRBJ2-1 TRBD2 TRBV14 TGTGCCAGCTCATCTTCGGGGCTAGCGGTCCAACAGTTCTTC CASSSSGLAVQQFF
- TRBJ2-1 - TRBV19 TGTGCCAGTACCCGGGACTGGGGCTCCTACAATGAGCAGTTCTTC CASTRDWGSYNEQFF
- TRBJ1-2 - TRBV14 TGTGCCAGCAGTCTTTCGGGAAACTATGGCTACACCTTC CASSLSGNYGYTF
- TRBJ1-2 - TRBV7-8 TGTGCCAGCAGCCAATTAGCCCACGGCTACACCTTC CASSQLAHGYTF
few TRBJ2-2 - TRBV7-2 TGTGCCAGCAGCTTCAGCACCGGGGAGCTGTTTTTT CASSFSTGELFF
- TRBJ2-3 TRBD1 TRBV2 TGTGCCAGCAGCATCAGGGGGCGGACGGGAGATACGCAGTATTTT CASSIRGRTGDTQYF
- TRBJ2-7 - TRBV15 TGTGCCACCAGCAGAGTGCGGGGTTACGAGCAGTACTTC CATSRVRGYEQYF
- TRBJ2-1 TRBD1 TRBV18 TGTGCCAGCTCAATAGACAGGGGGACCTACAATGAGCAGTTCTTC CASSIDRGTYNEQFF
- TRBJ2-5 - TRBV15 TGTGCCACCAGCAGAGATTCCCAATACCAAGAGACCCAGTACTTC CATSRDSQYQETQYF
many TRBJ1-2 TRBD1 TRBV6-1 TGTGCCAGCAGTGAAGTGGAGACAGGGGTTTATGGCTACACCTTC CASSEVETGVYGYTF
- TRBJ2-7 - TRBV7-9 TGTGCCAGCAGCGGGCTCGGGGAAGGGTACGAGCAGTACTTC CASSGLGEGYEQYF
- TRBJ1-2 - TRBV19 TGTGCCAGTAGTCCCCGGGGAGGCCCTACTAACTATGGCTACACCTTC CASSPRGGPTNYGYTF
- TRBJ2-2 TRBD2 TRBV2 TGTGCCAGCAAACCCGGGACTAGCGGGGTAGGCGGGGAGCTGTTTTTT CASKPGTSGVGGELFF